The rows below give T cell receptor beta chains drawn from one sample of a study of T cells in Graves' hyperthyroidism and ophthalmopathy. TCRdb independently ran MiXCR on the multiplex PCR reads; one entry per CDR3 protein. Of 600,000 or so distinct CDR3 sequences in the sample, 14% were seen once. The sequenced sample was blood. Receptor source: a woman aged 18-29 years with Graves' ophthalmopathy. Each CDR3 is given with its conserved first and last residue. D genes are given only for firm matches. Clone size is given for some rows only: seen once, a few or many times, or a class if the clone is expanded.

V	J	size	D	DNA	CDR3
TRBV28	TRBJ1-1	many	-	TGTGCCAGCAGTTTGGGGGGGCGGCTGAACACTGAAGCTTTCTTT	CASSLGGRLNTEAFF
TRBV29-1	TRBJ2-5	few	-	TGCAGCGTTGGGATAAGGGAAGAGACCCAGTACTTC	CSVGIREETQYF
TRBV30	TRBJ2-5	many	TRBD2	TGTGCCTGGGGCGGGACTAGCGGGAGTGTCGGCGAGACCCAGTACTTC	CAWGGTSGSVGETQYF
TRBV19	TRBJ1-2	many	-	TGTGCCAGTAGTATTTCGGGACGGTCCTATGGCTACACCTTC	CASSISGRSYGYTF
TRBV12-3/TRBV12-4	TRBJ2-7	many	-	TGTGCCAGTGGAGGGACGGCGAGCTCCTACGAGCAGTACTTC	CASGGTASSYEQYF
TRBV27	TRBJ1-5	many	-	TGTGCCAGCAGCGAACAGTCCTATAGCAATCAGCCCCAGCATTTT	CASSEQSYSNQPQHF
TRBV9	TRBJ2-7	many	TRBD1	TGTGCCAGCAGCGTAGACCGGACAGGGGGGGGCGACGAGCAGTACTTC	CASSVDRTGGGDEQYF
TRBV12-3/TRBV12-4	TRBJ2-5	few	-	TGTGCCAGCAGTTTAGAATGGACGAGTAGGGCAGGGTTTCGGTCGCAAGAGACCCAGTACTTC	CASSLEWTSRAGFRSQETQYF
TRBV7-9	TRBJ2-5	-	TRBD2	TGTGCCAGCAGCCCAAGCGGGGTTGGAGAGACCCAGTACTTC	CASSPSGVGETQYF
TRBV18	TRBJ2-5	many	TRBD1	TGTGCCAGCTCTCGACAGGGAAGGAACTTCCAAGAGACCCAGTACTTC	CASSRQGRNFQETQYF
TRBV2	TRBJ2-5	-	TRBD2	TGTGCCAGCAGGTGGACTAGCGGGAGTGGGGAGACCCAGTACTTC	CASRWTSGSGETQYF
TRBV3-1	TRBJ2-5	many	TRBD2	TGTGCCAGCAAAAGGCTAGCGGGACGACCCCCGGAGACCCAGTACTTC	CASKRLAGRPPETQYF
TRBV28	TRBJ1-5	many	-	TGTGCCAGCAGCCAACACACGGAGGGGCCCCAGCATTTT	CASSQHTEGPQHF
TRBV20-1	TRBJ1-1	few	-	TGCAGTGCTTTCTGGAACACTGAAGCTTTCTTT	CSAFWNTEAFF
TRBV7-9	TRBJ2-2	-	TRBD1	TGTGCCAGCAGCCCATACGGACAGGGGGTAACCGGGGAGCTGTTTTTT	CASSPYGQGVTGELFF
TRBV7-9	TRBJ2-1	-	TRBD1	TGTGCCAGCAGCTTAGAGTCACAGGGGGACAATGAGCAGTTCTTC	CASSLESQGDNEQFF
TRBV18	TRBJ2-2	-	TRBD2	TGTGCCAGCTCACGGGAGACAGCGGGAGGGCCCCCGAACACCGGGGAGCTGTTTTTT	CASSRETAGGPPNTGELFF
TRBV19	TRBJ2-3	many	-	TGTGCCAGTAGTATAGATCGCGGCAGCATCACAGATACGCAGTATTTT	CASSIDRGSITDTQYF
TRBV20-1	TRBJ2-1	many	-	TGCAGTGCTAGAGGGGTTCTAGCTCTGTACAATGAGCAGTTCTTC	CSARGVLALYNEQFF
TRBV12-3/TRBV12-4	TRBJ2-5	many	TRBD2	TGTGCCAGCAGTTCGGGAGGGCGGGAGACCCAGTACTTC	CASSSGGRETQYF
TRBV7-8	TRBJ2-7	many	TRBD2	TGTGCCAGCAGCTCCGACGGGGGGAATAAGCCCCACTACGAGCAGTACTTC	CASSSDGGNKPHYEQYF
TRBV7-2	TRBJ2-1	many	TRBD2	TGTGCCAGCAGCCCCGGACTAGCGGGAGGTGACGAGCAGTTCTTC	CASSPGLAGGDEQFF